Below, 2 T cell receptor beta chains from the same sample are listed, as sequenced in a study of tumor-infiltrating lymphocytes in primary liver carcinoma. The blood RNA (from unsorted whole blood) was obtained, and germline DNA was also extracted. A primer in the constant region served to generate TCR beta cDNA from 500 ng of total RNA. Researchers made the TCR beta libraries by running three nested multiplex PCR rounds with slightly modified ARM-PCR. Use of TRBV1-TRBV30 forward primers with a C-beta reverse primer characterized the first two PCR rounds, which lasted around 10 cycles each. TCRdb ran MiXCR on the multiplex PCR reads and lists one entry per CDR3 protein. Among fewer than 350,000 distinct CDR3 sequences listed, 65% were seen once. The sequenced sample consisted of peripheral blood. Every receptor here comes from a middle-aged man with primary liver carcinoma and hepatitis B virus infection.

The DNA of the CDR3 is TGTGCCAGCAGCATCACTAACGGGAGAAACAATGAGCAGTTCTTC. The encoded protein is CASSITNGRNNEQFF. The rearrangement joins TRBV5-4 to TRBJ2-1; D might be TRBD2 (6 bases). The CDR3 length is 15 residues. The V and J ends lost 4 bases and 5 bases respectively, with 16 bases between them. Germline V gene lookup returns CDR1 SGHNT and CDR2 YYREEE (reference sequence).

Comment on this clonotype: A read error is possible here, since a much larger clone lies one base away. The CDR3 here is CASSREPVANVLTF. CDR3 nucleotides: TGCGCCAGCAGCCGAGAACCCGTGGCCAACGTCCTGACTTTC. V usage is TRBV4-1 and J usage is TRBJ2-6; D unresolved. CDR3 length: 14 amino acids. Germline V gives CDR1 MGHRA, CDR2 YSYEKL. V gave up 4 bases and J gave up 6 bases, with 10 bases separating them.